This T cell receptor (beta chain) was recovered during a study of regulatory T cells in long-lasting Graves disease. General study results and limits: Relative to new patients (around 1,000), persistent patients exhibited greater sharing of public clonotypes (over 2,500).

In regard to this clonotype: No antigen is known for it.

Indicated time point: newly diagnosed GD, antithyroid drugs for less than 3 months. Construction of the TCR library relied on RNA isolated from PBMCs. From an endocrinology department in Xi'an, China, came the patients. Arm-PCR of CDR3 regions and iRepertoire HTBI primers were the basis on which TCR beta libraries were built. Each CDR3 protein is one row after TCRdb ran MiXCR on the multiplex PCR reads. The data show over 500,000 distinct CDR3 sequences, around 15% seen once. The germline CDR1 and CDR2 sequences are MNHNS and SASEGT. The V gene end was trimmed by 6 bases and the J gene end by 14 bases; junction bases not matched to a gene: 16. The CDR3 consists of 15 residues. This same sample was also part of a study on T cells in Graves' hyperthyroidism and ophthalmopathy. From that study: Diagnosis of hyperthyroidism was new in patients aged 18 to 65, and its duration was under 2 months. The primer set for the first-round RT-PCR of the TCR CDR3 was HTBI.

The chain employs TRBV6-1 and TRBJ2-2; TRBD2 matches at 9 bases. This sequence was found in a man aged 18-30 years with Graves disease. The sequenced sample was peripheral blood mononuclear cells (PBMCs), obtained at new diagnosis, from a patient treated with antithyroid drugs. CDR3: CASRPSGAGGGGLFF. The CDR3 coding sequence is TGTGCCAGCAGGCCTTCGGGGGCGGGAGGGGGCGGTCTGTTTTTT.